The 14 T cell receptor beta chains reported below all come from one sample, sequenced in a study of CD8 T cells in Susac syndrome. Random hexamers were used to reverse transcribe about 0.45 to 1 ug of RNA. MiXCR, run by TCRdb on the immunoSEQ multiplex PCR reads, gives a single entry per CDR3 protein. The data hold 75,000 to 100,000 distinct CDR3 sequences, with about 95% observed a single time. Sequencing was carried out using CD8+ T cells from PBMCs. All receptors come from a human donor with Susac syndrome.

This clonotype has a single count. The chain uses TRBV7-9 and TRBJ1-5; D remains ambiguous. Trimming took off 5 bases at V and 2 bases at J, with 7 bases between the two ends. CDR3 length equals 13 residues. Germline CDR1 SEHNR, CDR2 FQNEAQ (reference sequence). The CDR3 here is CASSTSGNQPQHF. In nucleotides, the CDR3 is TGTGCCAGCAGCACCTCGGGCAATCAGCCCCAGCATTTT.

The chain links TRBV20-1 to TRBJ2-1, with D unresolved. V was cut by 3 bases and J by 5 bases, with 5 bases left in between. The germline gives CDR1 DFQATT, CDR2 SNEGSKA (reference sequence). This CDR3 has 11 residues. This CDR3 is CSARSDNEQFF. The CDR3 DNA reads as TGCAGTGCTAGGAGTGACAATGAGCAGTTCTTC.

The rearrangement uses TRBV13 and TRBJ1-2; D is unresolved. CDR1 PRHDT and CDR2 FYEKMQ come from the germline V gene (reference sequence). Trimming left V 2 bases short and J 5 bases short, with 12 bases between. The CDR3 sequence is 14 residues long. The CDR3 DNA reads as TGTGCCAGCAGCTTATTTGTCCAGCCGTATGGCTACACCTTC. Its translation is CASSLFVQPYGYTF. Variable domain in full (rest from reference TRBV13 and TRBJ1-2): AAGVIQSPRHLIKEKRETATLKCYPIPRHDTVYWYQQGPGQDPQFLISFYEKMQSDKGSIPDRFSAQQFSDYHSELNMSSLELGDSALYFCASSLFVQPYGYTFGSGTRLTVV.

The chain carries TRBV9 and TRBJ2-7; D call uncertain. Germline V gene sequence: CDR1 SGDLS, CDR2 YYNGEE. Trimming removed 1 base at V and 3 bases at J, with 11 bases between. This CDR3 is 14 amino acids long. The CDR3 coding sequence is TGTGCCAGCAGCGTAAGCCAGGCTGACTACGAGCAGTACTTC. It is translated as CASSVSQADYEQYF.

The CDR3 nucleotides are TGTGCCAGCAGCTTAGCGGGAGAGGCAGATACGCAGTATTTT. This codes for CASSLAGEADTQYF. The chain has TRBV7-6 and TRBJ2-3; D may be TRBD2 (5 bases). V was shortened by 0 bases and J by 4 bases, with 8 bases between the two germline ends. CDR3 length: 14 residues. Germline loops: CDR1 SGHVS, CDR2 FNYEAQ.

The chain employs TRBV12-3 or TRBV12-4 and TRBJ2-1; a possible D gene is TRBD2 (5 bases). V was pared by 8 bases and J by 7 bases, with 15 bases between. The CDR3 sequence is 13 residues long. The CDR3 region has the DNA TGTGCCAGCCTACACTCTGGGAGAAATGAGCAGTTCTTC. Translating gives CASLHSGRNEQFF.

The V and J genes are TRBV11-2 and TRBJ2-5; 8 bases match TRBD2. The trim removed 0 bases at V and 7 bases at J, leaving 13 bases unmatched. The germline gives CDR1 SGHAT, CDR2 FQNNGV. The CDR3 contains 17 residues. CDR3 loop: CASSLEASGPPAMTQYF. The CDR3 DNA reads TGTGCCAGCAGCTTAGAAGCTAGCGGGCCCCCCGCCATGACCCAGTACTTC.

This chain joins TRBV7-9 and TRBJ2-7; TRBD1 matches 10 bases. J gave up 5 bases and V 6 bases, and 10 bases lay outside the gene matches. CDR3 length equals 15 residues. Germline lookup yields CDR1 SEHNR and CDR2 FQNEAQ (reference sequence). As DNA, the CDR3 is TGTGCCAGCAGTAAAGATGGGACAGGGGTCGACGAGCAGTACTTC. The encoded protein is CASSKDGTGVDEQYF.

This clonotype is a singleton in its sample. The chain has TRBV5-1 and TRBJ1-1; D unclear. Between the trimmed V and J ends, which lost 3 bases and 2 bases, there was a span of 11 bases. CDR3 length: 14 residues. Germline CDR1 and CDR2: SGHRS and YFSETQ. The CDR3 DNA is TGCGCCAGCAGCTCGGACGGGCCCAACACTGAAGCTTTCTTT. Its protein product is CASSSDGPNTEAFF.

The rearrangement links TRBV11-2 to TRBJ1-1; D is perhaps TRBD1 (5 bases). Trimming shortened V by 2 bases and J by 2 bases, and 12 bases separated the two germline ends. CDR1 and CDR2 (germline): SGHAT, FQNNGV. This CDR3 comprises 15 residues. CDR3 in DNA: TGTGCCAGCAGCTTATTGGCAGGGTCAAACACTGAAGCTTTCTTT. It yields the protein CASSLLAGSNTEAFF.

The chain is built from TRBV20-1 and TRBJ1-2; TRBD1 matches 8 bases. From germline, CDR1 is DFQATT and CDR2 SNEGSKA (reference sequence). The CDR3 runs 13 residues. The V segment lost 5 bases and the J segment 3 bases; nucleotides outside the gene matches: 5. DNA of the CDR3: TGCAGTGCTTTCCTGACAGGGGACTATGGCTACACCTTC. Its protein is CSAFLTGDYGYTF.

The chain carries TRBV14 and TRBJ2-6, with unresolved D. The CDR3 has 15 amino acids. Trimming removed 4 bases from V and 0 bases from J, with 7 bases in between. From germline, CDR1 is SGHDN and CDR2 FVKESK. DNA of the CDR3: TGTGCCAGCAGCCCCGTTCCCTCTGGGGCCAACGTCCTGACTTTC. Encoded protein: CASSPVPSGANVLTF.

This chain links TRBV29-1 with TRBJ2-5; 7 bases are a match to TRBD2. The V and J ends lost 4 bases and 5 bases, in that order; junction bases with no gene match: 7. CDR1 SQVTM and CDR2 ANQGSEA come from the germline V gene. The CDR3 covers 13 residues. The CDR3 coding sequence is TGCAGCGTTGGGGAGGGCCTTCCCGAGACCCAGTACTTC. Translation: CSVGEGLPETQYF.

The chain employs TRBV5-6 and TRBJ1-1; no reliable D call. The CDR3 runs to 15 residues. V was clipped by 1 base and J by 5 bases, with 15 bases between them. The germline gives CDR1 SGHDT, CDR2 YYEEEE. DNA of the CDR3: TGTGCCAGCAGCTTGAATCCTGCGCTAGGGACTGAAGCTTTCTTT. This sequence encodes CASSLNPALGTEAFF.